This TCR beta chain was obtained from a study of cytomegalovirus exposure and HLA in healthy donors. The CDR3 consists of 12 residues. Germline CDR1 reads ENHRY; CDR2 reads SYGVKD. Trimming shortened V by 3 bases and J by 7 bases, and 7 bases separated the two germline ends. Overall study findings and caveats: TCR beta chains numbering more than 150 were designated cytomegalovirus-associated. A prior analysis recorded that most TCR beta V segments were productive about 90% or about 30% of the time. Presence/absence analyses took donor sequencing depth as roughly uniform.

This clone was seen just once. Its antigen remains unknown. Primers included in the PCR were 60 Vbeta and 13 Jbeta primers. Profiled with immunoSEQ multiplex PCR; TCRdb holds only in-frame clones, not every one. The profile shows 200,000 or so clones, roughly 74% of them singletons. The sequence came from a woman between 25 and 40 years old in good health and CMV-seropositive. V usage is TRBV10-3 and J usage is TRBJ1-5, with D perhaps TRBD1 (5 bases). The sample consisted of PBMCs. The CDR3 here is CAISDGAQPQHF. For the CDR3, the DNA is TGTGCCATCAGTGATGGGGCCCAGCCCCAGCATTTT.